This record looks at one T cell receptor beta chain sequence and its context. Its antigen is currently unknown. A much larger clone sits a single nucleotide away, making a read error possible. TCRdb recomputed calls from the PCR reads with MiXCR, one row per CDR3 protein. The sample records some 97,000 distinct CDR3 sequences, roughly a third being singletons. Sorted naive CD8 T cells, roughly 19,000 to 1,000,000, were sequenced from 10%, 30% or 50% RNA. The CDR3 runs 14 residues. Germline CDR1 and CDR2: LGHNA and YSLEER. Germline trimming cut 6 bases from V and 5 bases from J; bases unmatched to any gene: 8. This specimen belongs to a study of molecular identifiers for immune sequencing clone quantification. Whole-study results and caveats: Clones of above 20 RNA copies carried over 97% of effector molecules; in naive cells they carried under 1%. A shared barcode on identical TCR molecules could lead to underestimated sizes for highly expanded clones.

The V call is TRBV4-3, the J call TRBJ2-5; TRBD2 matches 8 bases. This TCR was sampled from a human donor in good health. Some libraries in this study had Jurkat cell RNA spiked in. The specimen was naive CD8+ T cells from blood, with Jurkat cell RNA spiked in. Noted subset: FACS-sorted CD8+CD4-CCR7+CD45RA+ naive T cells. DNA for the CDR3: TGCGCCAGCAGGGAGCACGGACTAGCCGAGACCCAGTACTTC. Translated: CASREHGLAETQYF.